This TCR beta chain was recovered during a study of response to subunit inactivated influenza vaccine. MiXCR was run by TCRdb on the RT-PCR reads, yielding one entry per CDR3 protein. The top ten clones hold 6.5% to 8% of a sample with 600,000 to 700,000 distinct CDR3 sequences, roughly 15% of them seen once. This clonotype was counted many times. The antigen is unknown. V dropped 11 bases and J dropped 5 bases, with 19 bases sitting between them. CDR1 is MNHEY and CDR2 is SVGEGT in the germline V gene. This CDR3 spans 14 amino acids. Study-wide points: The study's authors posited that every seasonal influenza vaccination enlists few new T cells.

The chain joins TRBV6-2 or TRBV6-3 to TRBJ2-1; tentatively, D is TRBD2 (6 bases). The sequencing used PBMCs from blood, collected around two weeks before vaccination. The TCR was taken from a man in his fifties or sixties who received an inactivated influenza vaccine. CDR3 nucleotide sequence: TGTGCCTCTCTCCCCAGGCGGGGAAACAATGAGCAGTTCTTC. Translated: CASLPRRGNNEQFF.